Listed below are T cell receptor beta chains from one sample, sequenced in a study of blood T cells in healthy people across ages. TCRdb reanalysed the 5' RACE reads using MiXCR and keeps one entry per CDR3 protein. Of about 670,000 distinct CDR3 sequences in the sample, 45% to 60% were seen once. Sequenced: blood. The receptors stem from a woman of 80 years or more in good health. CDR3s include the opening cysteine and the closing phenylalanine or tryptophan. A D gene is named only where the DNA matches it firmly. Only part of the rows carry a size: once, few, many, or a class if the clone is expanded.

abundance: many; j_gene: TRBJ2-5; v_gene: TRBV6-6; d_gene: TRBD1; CDR3nt: TGTGCCAGCAAAGGACAGGGTGTAGAGACCCAGTACTTC; CDR3aa: CASKGQGVETQYF
abundance: -; j_gene: TRBJ1-5; v_gene: TRBV27; d_gene: TRBD1; CDR3nt: TGTGCCAGCAGACCGACAGGGGGTCAGCCCCAGCATTTT; CDR3aa: CASRPTGGQPQHF
abundance: many; j_gene: TRBJ1-6; v_gene: TRBV6-6; d_gene: -; CDR3nt: TGTGCCAGCACAGGCAGTCCAAATTCACCCCTCCACTTT; CDR3aa: CASTGSPNSPLHF
abundance: -; j_gene: TRBJ2-7; v_gene: TRBV20-1; d_gene: TRBD2; CDR3nt: TGCAGTGCTGGAAATATACCGGGACTAGCAAACTACGAGCAGTACTTC; CDR3aa: CSAGNIPGLANYEQYF
abundance: -; j_gene: TRBJ2-5; v_gene: TRBV18; d_gene: -; CDR3nt: TGTGCCAGCTCACAGGCCAGGGGAGGTCGGGAGACCCAGTACTTC; CDR3aa: CASSQARGGRETQYF
abundance: -; j_gene: TRBJ2-1; v_gene: TRBV9; d_gene: -; CDR3nt: TGTGCCAGCAGCGTAGCTCCTTCGACGTCCTGGGAGCAGTTCTTC; CDR3aa: CASSVAPSTSWEQFF
abundance: -; j_gene: TRBJ2-1; v_gene: TRBV20-1; d_gene: TRBD2; CDR3nt: TGCAGTGCTAGGGCCCCGGGACTAGCGGGGTATGAGCAGTTCTTC; CDR3aa: CSARAPGLAGYEQFF
abundance: -; j_gene: TRBJ2-5; v_gene: TRBV7-2; d_gene: TRBD2; CDR3nt: TGTGCCAGCAGCTCAAGACTAGCGGGGGGCAGACCCCAGTACTTC; CDR3aa: CASSSRLAGGRPQYF
abundance: -; j_gene: TRBJ2-7; v_gene: TRBV7-2; d_gene: TRBD1; CDR3nt: TGTGCCAGCAGCGAACCGGGACAGTACTCCTACGAGCAGTACTTC; CDR3aa: CASSEPGQYSYEQYF
abundance: once; j_gene: TRBJ1-5; v_gene: TRBV30; d_gene: TRBD1; CDR3nt: TGTGCCTGGAGTGTAGGGACAGGGGATCAGCCCCAGCATTTT; CDR3aa: CAWSVGTGDQPQHF
abundance: -; j_gene: TRBJ2-5; v_gene: TRBV29-1; d_gene: -; CDR3nt: TGCAGCGTTTTGGACTTATCTGAGACCCAGTACTTC; CDR3aa: CSVLDLSETQYF
abundance: many; j_gene: TRBJ2-7; v_gene: TRBV6-2/TRBV6-3; d_gene: TRBD2; CDR3nt: TGTGCCAGCAGTTCTGGACAAGCGGGACGCTACGAGCAGTACTTC; CDR3aa: CASSSGQAGRYEQYF
abundance: many; j_gene: TRBJ2-5; v_gene: TRBV5-1; d_gene: TRBD2; CDR3nt: TGCGCCAGCAGCTTAGGAGCGGGAGACACGGAAACCCAGTACTTC; CDR3aa: CASSLGAGDTETQYF
abundance: few; j_gene: TRBJ2-5; v_gene: TRBV20-1; d_gene: -; CDR3nt: TGCAGTGCTATCGTTAGCGGAGTTAAAGAGACCCAGTACTTC; CDR3aa: CSAIVSGVKETQYF
abundance: many; j_gene: TRBJ1-2; v_gene: TRBV24-1; d_gene: -; CDR3nt: TGTGCCACCAGTGAGAATCTCGCCCAGGACTATGGCTACACCTTC; CDR3aa: CATSENLAQDYGYTF
abundance: -; j_gene: TRBJ2-1; v_gene: TRBV7-8; d_gene: TRBD2; CDR3nt: TGTGCCAGCAGCTTAGGAGCGGGAGCGAGGTTACTGGTCAATGAGCAGTTCTTC; CDR3aa: CASSLGAGARLLVNEQFF
abundance: -; j_gene: TRBJ2-5; v_gene: TRBV12-3/TRBV12-4; d_gene: TRBD2; CDR3nt: TGTGCCAGCAGCCCCCCGGGACTAGCGGGCGTGAATGAGCAGTACTTC; CDR3aa: CASSPPGLAGVNEQYF
abundance: -; j_gene: TRBJ2-2; v_gene: TRBV10-3; d_gene: -; CDR3nt: TGTGCCATCAGTGAAGGGACTCACGGGAACACCGGGGAGCTGTTTTTT; CDR3aa: CAISEGTHGNTGELFF
abundance: many; j_gene: TRBJ1-6; v_gene: TRBV6-5; d_gene: -; CDR3nt: TGTGCCAGCAGTTACGGCGACTCTTATTCACCCCTCCACTTT; CDR3aa: CASSYGDSYSPLHF
abundance: -; j_gene: TRBJ2-7; v_gene: TRBV4-1; d_gene: -; CDR3nt: TGCGCCAGCAGCCAAGATTCCAGCTCCTACGAGCAGTACTTC; CDR3aa: CASSQDSSSYEQYF
abundance: -; j_gene: TRBJ2-3; v_gene: TRBV7-3; d_gene: TRBD2; CDR3nt: TGTGCCAGCAGCTTAAGGGGGGGATTCACAGATACGCAGTATTTT; CDR3aa: CASSLRGGFTDTQYF
abundance: -; j_gene: TRBJ2-1; v_gene: TRBV29-1; d_gene: -; CDR3nt: TGCAGCGTGCTCCGACGGTTTTACAATGAGCAGTTCTTC; CDR3aa: CSVLRRFYNEQFF
abundance: -; j_gene: TRBJ2-1; v_gene: TRBV10-3; d_gene: -; CDR3nt: TGTGCCACCGGACGGGGAGAGACCCAGTTCTTC; CDR3aa: CATGRGETQFF
abundance: -; j_gene: TRBJ1-2; v_gene: TRBV11-2; d_gene: -; CDR3nt: TGTGCCAGCAGTTCCTCCCGGGGCATCAGCTACACCTTC; CDR3aa: CASSSSRGISYTF
abundance: many; j_gene: TRBJ2-7; v_gene: TRBV12-3/TRBV12-4; d_gene: -; CDR3nt: TGTGCCAGCAGTTTTCTAGGGTTCGGCGAGCAGTACTTC; CDR3aa: CASSFLGFGEQYF
abundance: once; j_gene: TRBJ2-7; v_gene: TRBV10-3; d_gene: -; CDR3nt: TGTGCCATCAGTGAGGACAGTCGCTACGAGCAGTACTTC; CDR3aa: CAISEDSRYEQYF
abundance: -; j_gene: TRBJ2-7; v_gene: TRBV5-1; d_gene: -; CDR3nt: TGCGCCAGCAGCTTGGGTCCGGGAGCCTACGAGCAGTACTTC; CDR3aa: CASSLGPGAYEQYF
abundance: -; j_gene: TRBJ1-2; v_gene: TRBV5-1; d_gene: -; CDR3nt: TGCGCCAGCAGCGTGGGGGGCAGACGCTATGGCTACACCTTC; CDR3aa: CASSVGGRRYGYTF
abundance: many; j_gene: TRBJ1-2; v_gene: TRBV29-1; d_gene: TRBD1; CDR3nt: TGCAGCGATTTGCAGGGGGCTCTCTCCTATGGCTACACCTTC; CDR3aa: CSDLQGALSYGYTF
abundance: -; j_gene: TRBJ1-2; v_gene: TRBV29-1; d_gene: -; CDR3nt: TGCAGCGTTGAAGATCAAGGGGTTGATGGCTACACCTTC; CDR3aa: CSVEDQGVDGYTF
abundance: many; j_gene: TRBJ2-1; v_gene: TRBV2; d_gene: -; CDR3nt: TGTGCCAGCAGGACAAGACTCGTCTCCTACAATGAGCAGTTCTTC; CDR3aa: CASRTRLVSYNEQFF
abundance: many; j_gene: TRBJ2-7; v_gene: TRBV5-1; d_gene: -; CDR3nt: TGCGCCAGCAGCTTGCCCGGGGACGAGCAGTACTTC; CDR3aa: CASSLPGDEQYF
abundance: once; j_gene: TRBJ2-7; v_gene: TRBV7-2; d_gene: -; CDR3nt: TGTGCCAGCAGCCCCCCAACAATTGGCGAGCAGTACTTC; CDR3aa: CASSPPTIGEQYF
abundance: many; j_gene: TRBJ2-3; v_gene: TRBV20-1; d_gene: TRBD2; CDR3nt: TGCAGTGCTCTAAACGAACTAGCGGGTAGCACAGATACGCAGTATTTT; CDR3aa: CSALNELAGSTDTQYF
abundance: -; j_gene: TRBJ1-5; v_gene: TRBV7-8; d_gene: -; CDR3nt: TGTGCCAGCAGCTTGGCGGGGCTTCACGGCAATCAGCCCCAGCATTTT; CDR3aa: CASSLAGLHGNQPQHF
abundance: many; j_gene: TRBJ1-2; v_gene: TRBV4-2; d_gene: -; CDR3nt: TGTGCCAGCAGCCAAGTCCAGGGGCAGGTGTCAGATGGCTACACCTTC; CDR3aa: CASSQVQGQVSDGYTF
abundance: once; j_gene: TRBJ1-2; v_gene: TRBV3-1; d_gene: -; CDR3nt: TGTGCCAGCAGCCAAGTAACGGTTAAGCTAAACTATGGCTACACCTTC; CDR3aa: CASSQVTVKLNYGYTF
abundance: -; j_gene: TRBJ1-4; v_gene: TRBV2; d_gene: TRBD1; CDR3nt: TGTGCGTCGAAAAGGGGGCCAAATGAAAAACTGTTTTTT; CDR3aa: CASKRGPNEKLFF
abundance: -; j_gene: TRBJ1-5; v_gene: TRBV19; d_gene: TRBD1; CDR3nt: TGTGCCAGTAGTCCCGAACAGGGGATCCAGCTCCAGCATTTT; CDR3aa: CASSPEQGIQLQHF
abundance: -; j_gene: TRBJ2-6; v_gene: TRBV20-1; d_gene: -; CDR3nt: TGCAGTGCTGGGATCTCTGGGGCCAACGTCCTGACTTTC; CDR3aa: CSAGISGANVLTF
abundance: many; j_gene: TRBJ1-2; v_gene: TRBV2; d_gene: TRBD1; CDR3nt: TGTGCCAGCAGTGCCCCGGGACAGGGAGGCGGCTACACCTTC; CDR3aa: CASSAPGQGGGYTF
abundance: -; j_gene: TRBJ1-2; v_gene: TRBV27; d_gene: -; CDR3nt: TGTGCCAGCATGGAGACTTCTAACTATGGCTACACCTTC; CDR3aa: CASMETSNYGYTF
abundance: few; j_gene: TRBJ1-6; v_gene: TRBV10-3; d_gene: TRBD1; CDR3nt: TGTGCCATCAGTGATCAGTTACTGGGACAGGGTTATTCACCCCTCCACTTT; CDR3aa: CAISDQLLGQGYSPLHF
abundance: many; j_gene: TRBJ2-3; v_gene: TRBV7-9; d_gene: -; CDR3nt: TGTGCCAGCACCGTATTCTCCACAGATACGCAGTATTTT; CDR3aa: CASTVFSTDTQYF
abundance: many; j_gene: TRBJ2-1; v_gene: TRBV4-1; d_gene: -; CDR3nt: TGCGCCAGCAGCCAAGGAGTGCGGGAGCAGTTCTTC; CDR3aa: CASSQGVREQFF